The clone carrying this T cell receptor (beta chain) was counted ten times or more. Individual cDNA molecules each received unique molecular identifiers attached to them. MiXCR was run by TCRdb on the 5' RACE reads, yielding one entry per CDR3 protein. The sample contains 55,000 to 75,000 distinct CDR3 sequences, more than 10% of which appear only once. The entry originates in a study of early T cells in non-severe SARS-CoV-2 infection. Background on the study: Sequenced material consisted of bulk RNA (from unsorted whole blood), and chains were unpaired.

The V and J ends lost 3 bases and 6 bases, in that order; junction bases with no gene match: 4. This CDR3 is 15 amino acids long. Germline lookup yields CDR1 ENHRY and CDR2 SYGVKD. The sample comprised whole blood. The rearrangement uses TRBV10-3 and TRBJ2-2; 10 positions agree with TRBD1. The clonotype was recovered from an adult who was a healthcare worker with PCR-confirmed SARS-CoV-2 infection or an uninfected control (not recorded which). Here the CDR3 reads CAISDQGTGAGELFF. The CDR3 bases are TGTGCCATCAGTGACCAAGGGACAGGGGCCGGGGAGCTGTTTTTT.